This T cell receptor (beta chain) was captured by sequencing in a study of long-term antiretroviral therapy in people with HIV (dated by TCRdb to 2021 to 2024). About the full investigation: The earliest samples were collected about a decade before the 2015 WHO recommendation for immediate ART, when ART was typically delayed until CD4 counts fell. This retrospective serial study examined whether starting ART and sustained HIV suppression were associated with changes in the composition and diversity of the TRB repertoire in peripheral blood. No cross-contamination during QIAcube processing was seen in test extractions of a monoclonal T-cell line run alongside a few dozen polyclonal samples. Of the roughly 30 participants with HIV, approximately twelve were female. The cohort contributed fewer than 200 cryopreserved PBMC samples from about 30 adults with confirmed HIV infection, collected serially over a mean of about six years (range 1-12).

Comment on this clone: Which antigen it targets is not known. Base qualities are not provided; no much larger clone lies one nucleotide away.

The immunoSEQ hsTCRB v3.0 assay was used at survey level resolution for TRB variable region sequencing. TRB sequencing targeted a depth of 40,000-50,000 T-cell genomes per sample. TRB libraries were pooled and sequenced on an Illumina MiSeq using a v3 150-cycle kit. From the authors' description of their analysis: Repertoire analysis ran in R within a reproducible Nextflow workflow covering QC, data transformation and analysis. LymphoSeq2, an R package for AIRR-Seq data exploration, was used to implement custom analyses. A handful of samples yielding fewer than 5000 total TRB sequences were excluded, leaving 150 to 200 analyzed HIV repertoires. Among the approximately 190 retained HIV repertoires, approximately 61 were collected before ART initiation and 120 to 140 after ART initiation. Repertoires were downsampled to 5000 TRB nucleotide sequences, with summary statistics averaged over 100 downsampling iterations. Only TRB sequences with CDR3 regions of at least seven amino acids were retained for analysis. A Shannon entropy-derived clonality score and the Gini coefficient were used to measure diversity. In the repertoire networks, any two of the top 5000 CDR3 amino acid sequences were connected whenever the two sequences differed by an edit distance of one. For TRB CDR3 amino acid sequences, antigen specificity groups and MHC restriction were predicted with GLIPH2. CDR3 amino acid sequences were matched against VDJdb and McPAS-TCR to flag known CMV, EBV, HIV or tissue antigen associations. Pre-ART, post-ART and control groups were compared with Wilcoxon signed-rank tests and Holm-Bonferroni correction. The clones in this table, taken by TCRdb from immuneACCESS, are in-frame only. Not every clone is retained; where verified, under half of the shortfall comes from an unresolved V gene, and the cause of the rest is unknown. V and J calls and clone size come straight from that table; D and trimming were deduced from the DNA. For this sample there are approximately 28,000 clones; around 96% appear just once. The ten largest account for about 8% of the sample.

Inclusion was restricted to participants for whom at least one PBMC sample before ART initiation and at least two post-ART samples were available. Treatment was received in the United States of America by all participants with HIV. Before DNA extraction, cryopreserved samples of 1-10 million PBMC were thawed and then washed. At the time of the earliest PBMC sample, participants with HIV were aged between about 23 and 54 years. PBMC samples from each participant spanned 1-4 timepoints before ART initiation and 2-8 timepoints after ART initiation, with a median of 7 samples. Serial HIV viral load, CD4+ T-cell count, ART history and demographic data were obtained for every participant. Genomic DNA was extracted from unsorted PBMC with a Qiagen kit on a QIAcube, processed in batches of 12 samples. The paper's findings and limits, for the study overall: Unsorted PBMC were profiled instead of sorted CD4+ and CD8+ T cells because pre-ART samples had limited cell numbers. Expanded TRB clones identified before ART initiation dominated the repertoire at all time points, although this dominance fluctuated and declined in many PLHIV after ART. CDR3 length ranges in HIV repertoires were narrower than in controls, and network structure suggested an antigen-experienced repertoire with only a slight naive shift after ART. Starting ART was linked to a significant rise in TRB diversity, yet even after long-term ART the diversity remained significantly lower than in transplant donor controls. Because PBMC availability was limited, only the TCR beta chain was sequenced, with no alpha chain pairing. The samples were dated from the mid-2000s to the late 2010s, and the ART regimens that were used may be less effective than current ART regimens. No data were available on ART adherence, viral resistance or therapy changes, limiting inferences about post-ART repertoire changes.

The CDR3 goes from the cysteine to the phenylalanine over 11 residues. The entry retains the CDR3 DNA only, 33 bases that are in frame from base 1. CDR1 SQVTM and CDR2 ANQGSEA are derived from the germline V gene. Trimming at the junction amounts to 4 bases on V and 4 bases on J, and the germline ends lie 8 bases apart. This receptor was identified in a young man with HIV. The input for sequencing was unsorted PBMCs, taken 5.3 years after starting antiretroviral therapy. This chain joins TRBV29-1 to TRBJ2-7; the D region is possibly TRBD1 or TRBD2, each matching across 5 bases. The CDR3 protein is CSVVGGYEQYF. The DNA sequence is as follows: TGCAGCGTTGTTGGGGGTTACGAGCAGTACTTC.